Below, 17 T cell receptor beta chains from the same sample are listed, as sequenced in a study of shared clonotypes between healthy human individuals. TCRdb's copy holds only in-frame clones and misses some; the assay was immunoSEQ multiplex PCR. Among approximately 1,500,000 clones listed, 98% were seen once. The sample taken for sequencing was naive CD4+ T cells sorted from blood. Subset here: CD45RA+ positively selected. These receptors originate from a man aged 25 to 45 in good health.

CDR3: CASSVPGGSYEQYF. The CDR3 bases are TGTGCCAGCTCTGTGCCGGGGGGCTCCTACGAGCAGTACTTC. This chain uses TRBV28 with TRBJ2-7; 7 positions agree with TRBD2. Germline V gene lookup returns CDR1 MDHEN and CDR2 SYDVKM. The J segment lost 0 bases and the V segment lost 8 bases, leaving 7 bases of the junction unmatched. The CDR3 totals 14 residues.

The J gene is TRBJ1-2, the V gene TRBV25-1; a possible D gene is TRBD1 (5 bases). Germline lookup yields CDR1 MGHDK and CDR2 SYGVNS. The CDR3 spans 14 residues. V shed 5 bases and J shed 4 bases, with 14 bases lying between them. CDR3 amino acids: CASSSPGGGYGYTF. The CDR3 DNA reads as TGTGCCAGCAGTTCCCCGGGGGGGGGCTATGGCTACACCTTC.

This chain uses TRBV10-3 with TRBJ2-7; tentatively, D is TRBD1 (6 bases). Looked up from germline, CDR1 is ENHRY and CDR2 is SYGVKD. The ends were cut back, 6 bases at V and 4 bases at J, with 16 bases in the middle. The CDR3 totals 14 residues. CDR3 loop: CAIRNSRRGYEQYF. CDR3 sequence (DNA): TGTGCCATCAGAAACTCCCGAAGGGGGTACGAGCAGTACTTC.

The gene calls are TRBV5-1 and TRBJ2-5; D unresolved. The CDR3 is made up of 15 amino acids. Trimming shortened V by 1 base and J by 3 bases, and 13 bases separated the two germline ends. In germline, CDR1 is SGHRS, CDR2 YFSETQ. The CDR3 sequence: CASSLFGAEEETQYF. The CDR3 nucleotides read TGCGCCAGCAGCTTGTTTGGCGCAGAAGAAGAGACCCAGTACTTC.

This clone appeared a single time. The rearrangement links TRBV5-1 to TRBJ2-3; D is possibly TRBD1 or TRBD2 (6 bases each). Per germline, CDR1 SGHRS and CDR2 YFSETQ. V was cut by 6 bases and J by 0 bases, with 14 bases left in between. This CDR3 comprises 15 residues. The DNA of the CDR3 is TGCGCCAGCATGCAATCGGGGGCTAGCACAGATACGCAGTATTTT. It specifies CASMQSGASTDTQYF.

This clone was counted between two and nine times. V and J are TRBV18 and TRBJ1-3; D might be TRBD1 (6 bases). The germline V and J ends were trimmed by 3 bases and 1 base, with 13 bases remaining between them. CDR1 KGHSH and CDR2 LQKENI come from the germline V gene. The CDR3 is 16 amino acids. CDR3 nucleotide sequence: TGTGCCAGCTCACCGTCAGGGGCGTATTCTGGAAACACCATATATTTT. Translated, it gives CASSPSGAYSGNTIYF. Supplemented by reference TRBV18 and TRBJ1-3, the full variable domain reads NAGVMQNPRHLVRRRGQEARLRCSPMKGHSHVYWYRQLPEEGLKFMVYLQKENIIDESGMPKERFSAEFPKEGPSILRIQQVVRGDSAAYFCASSPSGAYSGNTIYFGEGSWLTVV.

V and J are TRBV19 and TRBJ2-7; 10 nucleotides agree with TRBD2. This CDR3 has 18 amino acids. Looked up from germline, CDR1 is LNHDA and CDR2 is SQIVND (reference sequence). V lost 3 bases to trimming and J lost 2 bases; unmatched junction nucleotides: 13. CDR3 protein: CASSIRGNSGRPPYEQYF. In DNA, the CDR3 is TGTGCCAGTAGTATCAGGGGAAATAGCGGGAGGCCCCCCTACGAGCAGTACTTC.

This chain uses TRBV7-8 with TRBJ2-2; 8 bases are a match to TRBD1. CDR3 length: 17 residues. Germline CDR1 is SGHVS and CDR2 is FQNEAQ. Losses at the gene ends were 2 bases for V and 1 base for J; bases not matched to a gene: 6. As DNA, the CDR3 is TGTGCCAGCAGCTTAAAGTGGGACAGGAGGAACACCGGGGAGCTGTTTTTT. Translated, it gives CASSLKWDRRNTGELFF.

CDR3 coding DNA: TGTGCCAGCTCACCACCCAGCGGGAGACGCGAGACCCAGTACTTC. This sequence encodes CASSPPSGRRETQYF. This chain links TRBV18 with TRBJ2-5; 8 nucleotides agree with TRBD2. This CDR3 has 15 residues. J gave up 5 bases and V 0 bases, and 5 bases lay outside the gene matches. Germline V gives CDR1 KGHSH, CDR2 LQKENI.

This sequence joins TRBV2 and TRBJ1-4, with 8 bases matching TRBD1. The V segment lost 6 bases and the J segment 5 bases; nucleotides outside the gene matches: 8. The CDR3 sequence is 15 residues long. Germline assignment: CDR1 SNHLY and CDR2 FYNNEI. CDR3 in DNA: TGTGCCAGCAGCCGGAGATGGACAGGGAATGAAAAACTGTTTTTT. It is translated as CASSRRWTGNEKLFF.

The J gene is TRBJ2-3, the V gene TRBV28; D could derive from TRBD1 or TRBD2 (5 bases each). V was clipped by 4 bases and J by 2 bases, with 10 bases between them. CDR3 length: 14 residues. In germline, CDR1 is MDHEN, CDR2 SYDVKM. The CDR3 protein is CASSWGTVTDTQYF. The CDR3 DNA sequence: TGTGCCAGCAGTTGGGGGACGGTCACAGATACGCAGTATTTT.

The V and J genes are TRBV19 and TRBJ2-1; no clear D. V was pared by 5 bases and J by 9 bases, with 14 bases between. CDR3 length equals 13 residues. Germline CDR1 reads LNHDA; CDR2 reads SQIVND (reference sequence). The CDR3 here is CASSPALVGEQFF. The DNA of the CDR3 is TGTGCCAGTAGTCCCGCTCTTGTCGGTGAGCAGTTCTTC.

The J gene is TRBJ2-7, the V gene TRBV7-2; either TRBD1 or TRBD2 may supply D (5 bases each). V lost 5 bases and J 1 base, leaving 9 bases between the germline ends. Germline V gene lookup returns CDR1 SGHTA and CDR2 FQGNSA. This CDR3 has 13 residues. The CDR3 sequence is CASSTEGSYEQYF. CDR3 nucleotide sequence: TGTGCCAGCAGCACCGAGGGGTCCTACGAGCAGTACTTC.

This clone was observed a single time. In the same sample, other DNA sequences code for this CDR3. The V and J genes are TRBV11-2 and TRBJ1-1; D remains unclear. Trimming stripped 5 bases from V and 0 bases from J, with 10 bases between. Germline-derived CDR1 and CDR2 are SGHAT and FQNNGV. The CDR3 is 14 amino acids. The CDR3 region is CASSPGLLNTEAFF. The CDR3 nucleotides are TGTGCCAGCAGCCCCGGACTCCTGAACACTGAAGCTTTCTTT. Full variable domain (missing parts from reference TRBV11-2 and TRBJ1-1): EAGVAQSPRYKIIEKRQSVAFWCNPISGHATLYWYQQILGQGPKLLIQFQNNGVVDDSQLPKDRFSAERLKGVDSTLKIQPAKLEDSAVYLCASSPGLLNTEAFFGQGTRLTVV.

V usage is TRBV7-3 and J usage is TRBJ1-3; D may be TRBD1 (6 bases). The CDR3 runs to 14 residues. Germline V lookup: CDR1 SGHTA, CDR2 FQGTGA. The V and J ends lost 5 bases and 1 base respectively, with 9 bases between them. The CDR3 coding sequence is TGTGCCAGCAGCCTCGGGACATCTGGAAACACCATATATTTT. Translation gives CASSLGTSGNTIYF.

This rearrangement joins TRBV7-9 to TRBJ2-1; TRBD2 matches 7 bases. The CDR3 covers 16 residues. The ends lost 5 bases at V and 8 bases at J; junction bases unmatched: 15. In germline, CDR1 is SEHNR, CDR2 FQNEAQ (reference sequence). This CDR3 reads CASSPGSGRVFHEQFF. The CDR3 nucleotides are TGTGCCAGCAGCCCAGGGAGTGGGAGGGTGTTCCATGAGCAGTTCTTC.

The chain combines TRBV7-9 with TRBJ1-1, with TRBD1 matching over 7 bases. Germline lookup yields CDR1 SEHNR and CDR2 FQNEAQ (reference sequence). V was pared by 5 bases and J by 1 base, with 7 bases of the junction left unmatched. The CDR3 has 15 amino acids. The CDR3: CASSPNRGRNTEAFF. In DNA form, the CDR3 reads TGTGCCAGCAGCCCTAACAGGGGACGGAACACTGAAGCTTTCTTT. Full variable domain (outside the CDR3, taken from reference TRBV7-9 and TRBJ1-1): DTGVSQNPRHKITKRGQNVTFRCDPISEHNRLYWYRQTLGQGPEFLTYFQNEAQLEKSRLLSDRFSAERPKGSFSTLEIQRTEQGDSAMYLCASSPNRGRNTEAFFGQGTRLTVV.